This paragraph covers one TCR beta chain sequence. The authors ran a second PCR of roughly 6 to 12 cycles using a sample-barcoded 5' primer and a J-beta primer mix. TCRdb re-called the 5' RACE reads through MiXCR, storing one row per CDR3 protein. Of approximately 1,100,000 distinct CDR3 sequences in the sample, around 45% were seen once. CDR1 and CDR2 (germline): SQVTM, ANQGSEA. V was trimmed by 4 bases and J by 5 bases, leaving 18 bases between them. The CDR3 contains 14 residues. The record originates from a study of blood T cells in healthy people across ages. The sequenced sample was blood. The TCR sequence derives from a woman aged 60 to 75 in good health. The chain is built from TRBV29-1 and TRBJ2-7, with D perhaps TRBD2 (5 bases). The CDR3 region has the DNA TGCAGCGTTGTACTAGTCCTTGGATCCGACGAGCAGTACTTC. Amino acid sequence: CSVVLVLGSDEQYF.